This T cell receptor (beta chain) was sequenced during a study of blood T cell repertoires in COVID-19. Study-level background: The United States, Italy and Spain provided the acute and convalescent COVID-19 samples. Sources were T cells, B-cell-depleted T cells, or PBMCs; the material itself was cDNA or gDNA.

Per the original data handling: Reference gene primer amplification yielded estimated nucleated cell counts. Only in-frame clones appear in the TCRdb table, and some are missing; sequencing was by immunoSEQ multiplex PCR. Clonal size and the V and J genes are those of that table, whereas D and trimming came from the DNA. The sample lists around 60,000 clones; about 92% were seen once. V lost 5 bases, J lost 4 bases, and 2 bases stayed unmatched. CDR1 is LNHDA, CDR2 SQIVND, per germline (reference sequence). The CDR3 spans 13 residues. The clonotype originates from a man between 60 and 75 years old with acute or convalescent COVID-19. The rearrangement joins TRBV19 to TRBJ1-5; TRBD1 agrees at 7 bases. The specimen sequenced was peripheral blood. CDR3 sequence reads: CASSRQGNQPQHF. The CDR3 DNA reads TGTGCCAGTAGTCGACAGGGAAATCAGCCCCAGCATTTT.